These 7 T cell receptor beta chains share one sample of origin, sequenced in a study of blood T cell repertoires in COVID-19. Using immunoSEQ multiplex PCR, the repertoire was profiled, and TCRdb retains in-frame clones only, with some absent. The repertoire holds about 230,000 clones, with approximately 82% as singletons. Sequenced sample: peripheral blood. These receptors originate from a man between 40 and 49 years old who had recovered from COVID-19.

This clone was seen more than once but under ten times. The chain uses TRBV15 and TRBJ2-7, with D tentatively TRBD1 (5 bases). The CDR3 extends over 13 amino acids. Germline V gives CDR1 LNHNV, CDR2 YYDKDF (reference sequence). With 4 bases removed from V and 3 bases from J, the gap between germline ends came to 10 bases. CDR3 region: CATSILQGYEQYF. DNA of the CDR3: TGTGCCACCAGCATCCTTCAGGGCTACGAGCAGTACTTC.

The chain employs TRBV10-1 and TRBJ2-1; D is possibly TRBD1 (5 bases). The germline gives CDR1 WNHNN, CDR2 SYGVQD (reference sequence). The V end was cut by 2 bases, the J end by 0 bases, with 5 bases between. The CDR3 covers 14 residues. The CDR3 loop reads CASSEDSSYNEQFF. DNA for the CDR3: TGCGCCAGCAGTGAGGACAGCTCCTACAATGAGCAGTTCTTC.

The rearrangement uses TRBV4-1 and TRBJ1-3, with D possibly matching TRBD1 (6 bases). Looked up from germline, CDR1 is MGHRA and CDR2 is YSYEKL. V dropped 2 bases and J dropped 8 bases, with 22 bases sitting between them. This CDR3 is built from 17 residues. The CDR3 DNA reads TGCGCCAGCAGCCAACCCGGACAGAAACCTTATATGTACACCATATATTTT. Its protein is CASSQPGQKPYMYTIYF.

This clone was detected a few times. The chain has TRBV7-9 and TRBJ2-7; 10 bases are a match to TRBD2. The germline CDR1 and CDR2 sequences are SEHNR and FQNEAQ (reference sequence). The ends lost 7 bases at V and 6 bases at J; junction bases unmatched: 6. The CDR3 contains 13 residues. The CDR3 spells CASKDLAGVEQYF. CDR3 DNA: TGTGCCAGCAAGGACCTAGCGGGAGTCGAGCAGTACTTC.

The CDR3 DNA reads as TGTGCCAGCTGTAACCGGTGGGAGACCCAGTACTTC. Its protein product is CASCNRWETQYF. The V and J genes are TRBV18 and TRBJ2-5; D gene ambiguous. Germline assignment: CDR1 KGHSH and CDR2 LQKENI. The CDR3 runs 12 residues. The V end was cut by 7 bases, the J end by 5 bases, with 11 bases between.

CDR3 in DNA: TGTGCCAGCAGCCCACGGGGGACAGAGAATCAGCCCCAGCATTTT. Protein product: CASSPRGTENQPQHF. This rearrangement joins TRBV7-8 to TRBJ1-5; 7 bases are shared with TRBD1. The V gene's germline CDR1 is SGHVS and CDR2 FQNEAQ. This CDR3 comprises 15 residues. V was clipped by 5 bases and J by 4 bases; unmatched bases: 8. The full variable domain, in which reference TRBV7-8 and TRBJ1-5 provide the parts outside the CDR3, is GAGVSQSPRYKVAKRGQDVALRCDPISGHVSLFWYQQALGQGPEFLTYFQNEAQLDKSGLPSDRFFAERPEGSVSTLKIQRTQQEDSAVYLCASSPRGTENQPQHFGDGTRLSIL.

This chain links TRBV5-6 with TRBJ2-1, with 10 bases matching TRBD2. The CDR3 runs 16 residues. J lost 9 bases, V lost 2 bases, and 11 bases had no gene match. Germline CDR1 is SGHDT and CDR2 is YYEEEE. Here the CDR3 reads CASSLVRAGGPPEQFF. CDR3 bases: TGTGCCAGCAGCTTAGTACGAGCGGGAGGGCCGCCTGAGCAGTTCTTC. The whole variable domain, remainder taken from reference TRBV5-6 and TRBJ2-1, is DAGVTQSPTHLIKTRGQQVTLRCSPKSGHDTVSWYQQALGQGPQFIFQYYEEEERQRGNFPDRFSGHQFPNYSSELNVNALLLGDSALYLCASSLVRAGGPPEQFFGPGTRLTVL.